One sample yielded the 21 T cell receptor beta chains listed below, sequenced in a study of blood T cell repertoires in COVID-19. TCRdb's table, derived via immunoSEQ multiplex PCR, lists solely in-frame clones and lacks some. The sample has around 170,000 clones, approximately 86% seen once. Material for sequencing was peripheral blood. All receptors come from a man between 60 and 75 years old with COVID-19, enrolled during active disease.

This CDR3 is CAWRFSGTSDEQFF. CDR3 bases: TGTGCCTGGAGGTTCTCCGGGACTAGCGATGAGCAGTTCTTC. The chain recombines TRBV30 with TRBJ2-1; 10 positions match TRBD2. V lost 3 bases to trimming and J lost 8 bases; unmatched junction nucleotides: 7. The CDR3 runs to 14 residues. Germline V gene data show CDR1 as GTSNPN and CDR2 as SVGIG (reference sequence).

This clone showed up just a few times. V and J are TRBV27 and TRBJ2-7, with 10 bases aligning to TRBD1. After removal of 8 bases from V and 5 bases from J, the junction contained 9 bases not matched to a gene. Germline values: CDR1 MNHEY, CDR2 SMNVEV (reference sequence). The CDR3 covers 14 residues. CDR3 loop: CASGRQGALHEQYF. CDR3 sequence (DNA): TGTGCCAGCGGAAGACAGGGGGCGCTCCACGAGCAGTACTTC.

This clone showed up just a few times. The chain recombines TRBV12-3 or TRBV12-4 with TRBJ2-7, with D uncertain. V was trimmed by 6 bases and J by 3 bases, leaving 12 bases between them. This CDR3 is built from 13 residues. The CDR3 loop reads CASSPRIGYEQYF. The DNA for the CDR3 is TGTGCCAGCAGCCCTCGCATCGGCTACGAGCAGTACTTC.

The chain links TRBV6-5 to TRBJ2-3, with a weak D call TRBD2 (5 bases). The CDR3 loop spans 16 amino acids. V was shortened by 4 bases and J by 0 bases, with 14 bases between the two germline ends. Per the germline V gene, CDR1 is MNHEY and CDR2 is SVGAGI. This chain's CDR3 is CASSWVRAASTDTQYF. In DNA, the CDR3 is TGTGCCAGCAGTTGGGTGAGGGCGGCTAGCACAGATACGCAGTATTTT.

This clone was seen a single time. The chain links TRBV6-5 to TRBJ2-5; D is ambiguous. Looked up from germline, CDR1 is MNHEY and CDR2 is SVGAGI. Trimming cost V 7 bases and J 1 base, with 13 bases left between them. The CDR3 runs to 14 residues. This CDR3 reads CASTLTPLQETQYF. The CDR3 nucleotides read TGTGCCAGCACCCTGACACCCCTCCAAGAGACCCAGTACTTC.

The gene calls are TRBV5-6 and TRBJ2-3; D perhaps matches TRBD2 (6 bases). V was pared by 3 bases and J by 3 bases, with 17 bases between. There are 16 residues in the CDR3. Germline CDR1 and CDR2: SGHDT and YYEEEE. Written as DNA, the CDR3 is TGTGCCAGCAGCTGGAGAACGGGGGTGGGAACAGATACGCAGTATTTT. Residues: CASSWRTGVGTDTQYF.

The V call is TRBV11-3, the J call TRBJ2-1, with TRBD2 matching 10 bases. V dropped 3 bases and J dropped 4; count of bases not matched to a gene: 3. Germline V CDR1 and CDR2: SGHNT, YENEEA. The CDR3 covers 15 residues. CDR3 protein: CASSLLAGGYNEQFF. CDR3 sequence (DNA): TGTGCCAGCAGCTTGTTAGCGGGGGGTTACAATGAGCAGTTCTTC.

V and J are TRBV7-9 and TRBJ1-5, with a tentative D call TRBD1 (5 bases). Germline assignment: CDR1 SEHNR and CDR2 FQNEAQ (reference sequence). This CDR3 comprises 16 residues. Deletions cut 3 bases from V and 0 bases from J, with 12 bases between. This CDR3 is CASSFSGGYSNQPQHF. The CDR3 bases are TGTGCCAGCAGCTTTTCCGGGGGGTATAGCAATCAGCCCCAGCATTTT.

The chain recombines TRBV29-1 with TRBJ1-2; D not resolved. Trimming cost V 6 bases and J 2 bases, with 22 bases left between them. The CDR3 consists of 16 residues. The germline gives CDR1 SQVTM, CDR2 ANQGSEA. The CDR3 bases are TGCAGCGTCGCTATCGACGCGCCGACGGGGAACTATGGCTACACCTTC. Translation gives CSVAIDAPTGNYGYTF.

The chain carries TRBV7-9 and TRBJ1-1, with TRBD1 matching over 7 bases. The V gene's germline CDR1 is SEHNR and CDR2 FQNEAQ (reference sequence). This CDR3 spans 11 amino acids. With 5 bases clipped from V and 14 bases from J, the junction kept 8 bases outside the gene matches. The CDR3 DNA sequence: TGTGCCAGCAGCACAGGACAGGCGAGGTTCTTT. This sequence encodes CASSTGQARFF.

The chain recombines TRBV2 with TRBJ2-7, with D unresolved. Trimming pared 6 bases from V and 5 bases from J, leaving 8 bases between. Germline loops: CDR1 SNHLY, CDR2 FYNNEI. The CDR3 is made up of 11 amino acids. CDR3 sequence reads: CASSLYNEQYF. In DNA, the CDR3 is TGTGCCAGCAGCCTTTACAACGAGCAGTACTTC.

The chain employs TRBV9 and TRBJ1-2; 11 nucleotides line up with TRBD1. Germline loops: CDR1 SGDLS, CDR2 YYNGEE. The CDR3 runs to 16 residues. Germline trimming cut 4 bases from V and 8 bases from J; bases unmatched to any gene: 13. CDR3 protein: CASSTRTGGDPGGYTF. In nucleotides, the CDR3 is TGTGCCAGCAGCACCCGGACAGGGGGCGATCCTGGAGGCTACACCTTC.

The chain carries TRBV21-1 and TRBJ1-2. TRBV21-1 is a recognized pseudogene. The CDR3 is 17 amino acids. The CDR3, as DNA: TGTGCCAGCAGCAAAGAGGGCAGGGGAGGGCTGGACTATGGCTACACCTTC. As protein: CASSKEGRGGLDYGYTF.

This clone occurred many times. The sample holds other DNA sequences that translate to the same CDR3. The J gene is TRBJ1-6, the V gene TRBV5-6; TRBD1 matches at 8 bases. Trimming at V came to 3 bases and at J to 0 bases, leaving 5 bases not matched to a gene. Per germline, CDR1 SGHDT and CDR2 YYEEEE. The CDR3 runs to 17 residues. The CDR3 DNA is TGTGCCAGCAGCTGGGGACAGGCGAGCTCCTATAATTCACCCCTCCACTTT. This translates into CASSWGQASSYNSPLHF.

This clone was found once. The V and J genes are TRBV19 and TRBJ1-3; D is unclear. This CDR3 has 15 amino acids. Trimming pared 3 bases from V and 0 bases from J, leaving 9 bases between. Germline V lookup: CDR1 LNHDA, CDR2 SQIVND (reference sequence). For the CDR3, the DNA is TGTGCCAGTAGTATGGGTACAGCCTCTGGAAACACCATATATTTT. Amino acid sequence: CASSMGTASGNTIYF. The full variable domain, its missing parts supplied by reference TRBV19 and TRBJ1-3, is DGGITQSPKYLFRKEGQNVTLSCEQNLNHDAMYWYRQDPGQGLRLIYYSQIVNDFQKGDIAEGYSVSREKKESFPLTVTSAQKNPTAFYLCASSMGTASGNTIYFGEGSWLTVV.

The chain employs TRBV28 and TRBJ1-1, with 10 bases fitting TRBD1. J gave up 0 bases and V 5 bases, and 9 bases lay outside the gene matches. Germline CDR1 is MDHEN and CDR2 is SYDVKM. This CDR3 has 17 amino acids. Written as DNA, the CDR3 is TGTGCCAGCAGTCACACAGGGACAGGGGCAATGAACACTGAAGCTTTCTTT. Residues: CASSHTGTGAMNTEAFF.

The rearrangement uses TRBV6-6 and TRBJ1-6; D remains unclear. The CDR3 contains 14 residues. CDR1 is MNHNY and CDR2 is SVGAGI in the germline V gene (reference sequence). Trimming took 2 bases from V and 7 from J, leaving 9 bases between them. This chain's CDR3 is CASSYAETNSPLHF. In DNA form, the CDR3 reads TGTGCCAGCAGTTACGCGGAGACCAATTCACCCCTCCACTTT.

V is TRBV9 and J is TRBJ1-2; 9 bases match TRBD1. The CDR3 has 17 residues. The V and J ends lost 4 bases and 2 bases, in that order; junction bases with no gene match: 12. The germline V gene has CDR1 SGDLS and CDR2 YYNGEE. The CDR3 sequence is CASSRGQGPVGNYGYTF. The CDR3 bases are TGTGCCAGCAGCAGAGGACAGGGGCCGGTAGGGAACTATGGCTACACCTTC.

The genes are TRBV5-1 and TRBJ2-1, with D perhaps matching TRBD1 (6 bases). The CDR3 sequence is 16 residues long. The germline V gene encodes CDR1 SGHRS and CDR2 YFSETQ. Trimming took off 4 bases at V and 7 bases at J, with 21 bases between the two ends. This chain's CDR3 is CASSDKTGMGNNEQFF. In DNA form, the CDR3 reads TGCGCCAGCAGCGATAAGACAGGAATGGGCAATAATGAGCAGTTCTTC.

This chain connects TRBV2 to TRBJ1-5; 10 positions match TRBD1. The CDR3 consists of 17 residues. Germline CDR1 is SNHLY and CDR2 is FYNNEI. The ends lost 3 bases at V and 5 bases at J; junction bases unmatched: 10. DNA of the CDR3: TGTGCCAGCAGTGAGAGGGACAGGGGTTCTCGATATCAGCCCCAGCATTTT. Its protein is CASSERDRGSRYQPQHF. Using reference TRBV2 and TRBJ1-5 for the parts outside the CDR3, the full variable domain is EPEVTQTPSHQVTQMGQEVILRCVPISNHLYFYWYRQILGQKVEFLVSFYNNEISEKSEIFDDQFSVERPDGSNFTLKIRSTKLEDSAMYFCASSERDRGSRYQPQHFGDGTRLSIL.

The V gene is TRBV12-3 or TRBV12-4, the J gene TRBJ2-3, with TRBD2 matching over 7 bases. The ends lost 7 bases at V and 3 bases at J; junction bases unmatched: 4. CDR3 length: 13 residues. In DNA form, the CDR3 reads TGTGCCAGCAATGCAGCGGGGACAGATACGCAGTATTTT. Encoded protein: CASNAAGTDTQYF.